A single sample gave rise to the 9 T cell receptor beta chains below, sequenced in a study of blood T cells in healthy people across ages. A J-beta primer mix and a sample-barcoded 5' primer were used in a second PCR of roughly 7 to 12 cycles. TCRdb recomputed calls from the 5' RACE reads with MiXCR, one row per CDR3 protein. The sample carries about 970,000 distinct CDR3 sequences, around 54% recorded once. The sequenced sample was blood. The receptors come from a woman aged 60-70 years in good health.

This clonotype turned up a few times. The gene calls are TRBV5-1 and TRBJ2-7; D is possibly TRBD1 or TRBD2 (5 bases each). Trimming pared 3 bases from V and 5 bases from J, leaving 18 bases between. The CDR3 totals 15 residues. Per the germline V gene, CDR1 is SGHRS and CDR2 is YFSETQ. The CDR3 DNA reads as TGCGCCAGCAGCTCCGGGGCAGGTGGACCTAACGAGCAGTACTTC. It yields the protein CASSSGAGGPNEQYF.

V gene TRBV6-5 combines with J gene TRBJ2-5; TRBD1 might be the D (6 bases). V lost 5 bases to trimming and J lost 3 bases, with 10 bases between them. CDR3 length equals 13 residues. Looked up from germline, CDR1 is MNHEY and CDR2 is SVGAGI. CDR3 DNA: TGTGCCAGCAGTGGACAGTTAAAAGAGACCCAGTACTTC. Translation gives CASSGQLKETQYF.

This chain links TRBV29-1 with TRBJ2-1, with D possibly matching TRBD2 (6 bases). Germline CDR1 SQVTM, CDR2 ANQGSEA. V was pared by 4 bases and J by 3 bases, with 10 bases between. The length of the CDR3 is 13 residues. CDR3 in amino acids: CSVVETSYNEQFF. CDR3 in DNA: TGCAGCGTTGTGGAGACTAGCTACAATGAGCAGTTCTTC.

This rearrangement joins TRBV6-1 to TRBJ2-7; 9 nucleotides line up with TRBD1. The J segment lost 7 bases and the V segment lost 10 bases, leaving 5 bases of the junction unmatched. The CDR3 sequence is 11 residues long. From germline, CDR1 is MNHNS and CDR2 SASEGT. CDR3 in amino acids: CATNRGQEQYF. Written as DNA, the CDR3 is TGTGCCACGAACAGGGGGCAGGAGCAGTACTTC.

This clonotype has just a few counts. The chain employs TRBV5-5 and TRBJ1-2, with 9 bases aligning to TRBD1. Germline lookup yields CDR1 SGHKS and CDR2 YYEKEE (reference sequence). The CDR3 covers 15 residues. Losses at the gene ends were 4 bases for V and 5 bases for J; bases not matched to a gene: 9. As DNA, the CDR3 is TGTGCCAGCAGCAGCACCGGGACAGGGCGGTATGGCTACACCTTC. Its translation: CASSSTGTGRYGYTF.

The chain uses TRBV6-2 or TRBV6-3 and TRBJ2-7; TRBD2 matches at 9 bases. The germline CDR1 and CDR2 sequences are MNHEY and SVGEGT. There are 15 residues in the CDR3. The J segment lost 0 bases and the V segment lost 6 bases, leaving 6 bases of the junction unmatched. CDR3 in DNA: TGTGCCAGCAGATACAGCGGGAGGTCCTCCTACGAGCAGTACTTC. Its translation is CASRYSGRSSYEQYF.

This rearrangement joins TRBV6-1 to TRBJ1-2; TRBD1 matches 12 bases. The CDR3 sequence is 16 residues long. CDR1 and CDR2 (germline): MNHNS, SASEGT. Trimming cost V 0 bases and J 7 bases; bases outside gene matches: 6. CDR3 sequence: CASSEALGTGGFGYTF. CDR3 in DNA: TGTGCCAGCAGTGAAGCGCTCGGGACAGGGGGCTTTGGCTACACCTTC.

This clonotype has a count of ten or more. An end of the junction does not agree with germline; a read error may underlie this. The chain is built from TRBV12-3 or TRBV12-4 and TRBJ2-7, with 12 bases lining up with TRBD2. This CDR3 contains 15 residues. The CDR3 DNA reads TGCGCCAGCAGCCCGCTAGCGGGAGGGTCCTACGAGCAGTACTTC. As protein: CASSPLAGGSYEQYF.

The rearrangement uses TRBV20-1 and TRBJ2-7, with 9 bases identical to TRBD2. The DNA matches TRBJ2-5 better at its end, which makes the J call doubtful. The CDR3 covers 13 residues. The germline CDR1 and CDR2 sequences are DFQATT and SNEGSKA (reference sequence). The CDR3 bases are TGCAGTGCTGGAGGGACTAGCAGGGAGACCCAGTACTTC. It specifies CSAGGTSRETQYF.